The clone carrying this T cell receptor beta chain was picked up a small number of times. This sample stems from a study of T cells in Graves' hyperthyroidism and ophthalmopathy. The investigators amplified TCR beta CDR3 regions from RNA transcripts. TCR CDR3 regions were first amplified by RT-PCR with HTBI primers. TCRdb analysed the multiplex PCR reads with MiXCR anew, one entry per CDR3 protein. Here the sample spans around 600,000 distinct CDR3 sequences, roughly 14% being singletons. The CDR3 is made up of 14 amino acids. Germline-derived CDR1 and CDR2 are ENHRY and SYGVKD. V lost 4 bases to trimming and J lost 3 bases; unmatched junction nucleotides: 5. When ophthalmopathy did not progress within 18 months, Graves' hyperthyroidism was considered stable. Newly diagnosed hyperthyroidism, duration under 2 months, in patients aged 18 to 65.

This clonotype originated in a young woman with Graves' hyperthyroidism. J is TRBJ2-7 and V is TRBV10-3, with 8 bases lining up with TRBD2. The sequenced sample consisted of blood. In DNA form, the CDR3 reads TGTGCCATCAGTGGAGGCGGGAGGCGCTACGAGCAGTACTTC. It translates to CAISGGGRRYEQYF.